This T cell receptor (beta chain) emerged from a study of technical replicates of blood from several donors. Germline V gives CDR1 PRHDT, CDR2 FYEKMQ (reference sequence). Germline trimming cut 5 bases from V and 2 bases from J; bases unmatched to any gene: 7. The CDR3 length is 15 residues. Assay: immunoSEQ multiplex PCR; the TCRdb copy retains only in-frame clones and omits some. The data show tens of thousands of clones, 95% to 98% seen once. The clonotype was recovered from a human donor in good health. The chain recombines TRBV13 with TRBJ1-2; 8 nucleotides match TRBD1. The sample taken for sequencing was T cells isolated from PBMCs. CDR3 sequence: CASSGRPGGNYGYTF. In DNA, the CDR3 is TGTGCCAGCAGCGGCCGTCCAGGGGGCAACTATGGCTACACCTTC.